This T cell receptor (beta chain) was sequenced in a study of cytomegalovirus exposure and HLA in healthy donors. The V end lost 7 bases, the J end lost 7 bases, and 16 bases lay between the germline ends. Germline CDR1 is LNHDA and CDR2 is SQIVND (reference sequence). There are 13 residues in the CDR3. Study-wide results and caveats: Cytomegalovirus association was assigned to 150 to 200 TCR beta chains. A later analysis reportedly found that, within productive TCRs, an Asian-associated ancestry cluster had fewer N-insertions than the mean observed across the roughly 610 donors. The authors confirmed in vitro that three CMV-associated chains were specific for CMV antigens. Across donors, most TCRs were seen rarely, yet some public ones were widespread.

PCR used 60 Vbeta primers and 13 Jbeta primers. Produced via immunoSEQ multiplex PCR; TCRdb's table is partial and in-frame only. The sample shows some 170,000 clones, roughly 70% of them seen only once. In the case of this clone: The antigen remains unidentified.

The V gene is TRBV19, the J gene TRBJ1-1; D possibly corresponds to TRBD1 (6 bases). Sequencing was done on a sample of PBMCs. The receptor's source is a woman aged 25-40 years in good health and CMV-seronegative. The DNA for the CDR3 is TGTGCCAGTATTGGGTTTCAAGGGGGTGAAGCTTTCTTT. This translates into CASIGFQGGEAFF.